This T cell receptor (beta chain) was sequenced for a study of response to subunit inactivated influenza vaccine. Trimming took 4 bases from V and 4 from J; bases not matched to a gene: 10. This CDR3 has 16 residues. The germline CDR1 and CDR2 sequences are MNHNS and SASEGT. This clonotype has just a few counts. A single record per CDR3 protein comes from TCRdb applying MiXCR to the RT-PCR reads. Altogether a few hundred thousand distinct CDR3 sequences are present, about 11% being singletons, with the ten largest covering approximately 10%. The sample also formed part of further work on T cells expressing NK-cell markers. That study adds: Making the TCR beta cDNA relied on 5'RACE template switching with UMIs. For a few donors, these clonotypes were likewise the leading ones in the CD3+CD56-NKG2C+ fraction. Whether the expanded NKG2C+ T cell clones recognized HCMV remained unclear.

Sample: PBMCs from blood, taken on the day of vaccination. The receptor was derived from a man in his fifties or sixties who received an inactivated influenza vaccine. The rearrangement joins TRBV6-1 to TRBJ2-7; 10 nucleotides agree with TRBD1. As DNA, the CDR3 is TGTGCCAGCAGTGGCCCGTCCGACAGGGGGCTATACGAGCAGTACTTC. Protein product: CASSGPSDRGLYEQYF.